This is a list of T cell receptor beta chains from one sample in a study of cytomegalovirus exposure and HLA in healthy donors. This table comes from immunoSEQ multiplex PCR, and its TCRdb copy is limited to in-frame clones, with some not included. This table holds under 150,000 clones, almost 80% found once. The sample consisted of PBMCs. These TCRs come from a man aged 18 to 30 in good health and CMV-seronegative. The CDR3 runs from the conserved cysteine through the conserved F or W. Each record gives: J gene, clone size, V gene, D gene, CDR3 DNA, CDR3 protein. A D gene is named only where the DNA matches it firmly. Clone size appears in some rows only: once, few, many, or a class for an expanded clone.

J gene: TRBJ2-1; clone size: once; V gene: TRBV19; D gene: TRBD2; CDR3 DNA: TGTGCCAGTAGGGAACTAGCGGGTACCTACAATGAGCAGTTCTTC; CDR3 protein: CASRELAGTYNEQFF
J gene: TRBJ1-2; clone size: once; V gene: TRBV7-9; D gene: TRBD1; CDR3 DNA: TGTGCCAGCAGCAGGACCGGGACAGGCCTATGGAGCTACACCTTC; CDR3 protein: CASSRTGTGLWSYTF
J gene: TRBJ1-1; clone size: -; V gene: TRBV4-1; D gene: -; CDR3 DNA: TGCGCCAGCAGCCAAGGGGGGGGTTTTCAGGCTTTCTTT; CDR3 protein: CASSQGGGFQAFF
J gene: TRBJ1-1; clone size: -; V gene: TRBV5-1; D gene: TRBD1; CDR3 DNA: TGCGCCAGCAGAGGACAGGGGGAGCTGGATAGCATGAACACTGAAGCTTTCTTT; CDR3 protein: CASRGQGELDSMNTEAFF
J gene: TRBJ1-2; clone size: -; V gene: TRBV4-1; D gene: -; CDR3 DNA: TGCGCCAGCAGCCCCGGTGAGGGCCCCTATGGCTACACCTTC; CDR3 protein: CASSPGEGPYGYTF
J gene: TRBJ2-2; clone size: -; V gene: TRBV29-1; D gene: -; CDR3 DNA: TGCAGCGGGGCAGAGGGCGGTTGGGCCGGGGAGCTGTTTTTT; CDR3 protein: CSGAEGGWAGELFF
J gene: TRBJ1-2; clone size: -; V gene: TRBV19; D gene: -; CDR3 DNA: TGTGCCAGTACCCCTGCAGGAAATGGTGGCTACACCTTC; CDR3 protein: CASTPAGNGGYTF
J gene: TRBJ2-3; clone size: -; V gene: TRBV7-8; D gene: TRBD1; CDR3 DNA: TGTGCCAGCATCCCCGGACAAGGGGGCGGGTGGGATACGCAGTATTTT; CDR3 protein: CASIPGQGGGWDTQYF
J gene: TRBJ1-6; clone size: -; V gene: TRBV9; D gene: -; CDR3 DNA: TGTGCCAGCAGCATTCGACAGAATTCACCCCTCCACTTT; CDR3 protein: CASSIRQNSPLHF
J gene: TRBJ1-6; clone size: -; V gene: TRBV10-3; D gene: -; CDR3 DNA: TGTGCCATCAGTGAGTCGAAGGGGAGGGATAATTCACCCCTCCACTTT; CDR3 protein: CAISESKGRDNSPLHF
J gene: TRBJ2-3; clone size: -; V gene: TRBV25-1; D gene: -; CDR3 DNA: TGTGCCAGCAGTTCCGTCACAGATACGCAGTATTTT; CDR3 protein: CASSSVTDTQYF
J gene: TRBJ2-1; clone size: -; V gene: TRBV7-9; D gene: TRBD2; CDR3 DNA: TGTGCCAGCAGCTTTGCGGGGGGGCATGAGCAGTTCTTC; CDR3 protein: CASSFAGGHEQFF
J gene: TRBJ1-2; clone size: -; V gene: TRBV27; D gene: TRBD1; CDR3 DNA: TGTGCCAGCAGCCCGACAGGGGTGGGCTATGGCTACACCTTC; CDR3 protein: CASSPTGVGYGYTF
J gene: TRBJ1-2; clone size: -; V gene: TRBV7-3; D gene: -; CDR3 DNA: TGTGCCAGCAGCTTCGGCGGGGGAGAAGGCTACACCTTC; CDR3 protein: CASSFGGGEGYTF
J gene: TRBJ1-2; clone size: -; V gene: TRBV13; D gene: TRBD1; CDR3 DNA: TGTGCCAGCAGCCCCACGGGACAGGGGAACTATGGCTACACCTTC; CDR3 protein: CASSPTGQGNYGYTF
J gene: TRBJ1-1; clone size: few; V gene: TRBV27; D gene: -; CDR3 DNA: TGTGCCAGCAGTTTACAACAGGGGAACACTGAAGCTTTCTTT; CDR3 protein: CASSLQQGNTEAFF
J gene: TRBJ2-6; clone size: once; V gene: TRBV7-2; D gene: -; CDR3 DNA: TGTGCCAGCAGGCCCCAGGCTGGGGCCAACGTCCTGACTTTC; CDR3 protein: CASRPQAGANVLTF
J gene: TRBJ1-1; clone size: -; V gene: TRBV4-3; D gene: -; CDR3 DNA: TGCGCCAGCAGCGAAACGACAGGAGAGCACACTGAAGCTTTCTTT; CDR3 protein: CASSETTGEHTEAFF
J gene: TRBJ2-7; clone size: -; V gene: TRBV29-1; D gene: -; CDR3 DNA: TGCAGCGTTGGAGCAGGGGCCGCCTACGAGCAGTACTTC; CDR3 protein: CSVGAGAAYEQYF
J gene: TRBJ2-2; clone size: -; V gene: TRBV7-2; D gene: TRBD1; CDR3 DNA: TGTGCCAGCAGCCCCCAGGGGGCAGCGAACACCGGGGAGCTGTTTTTT; CDR3 protein: CASSPQGAANTGELFF
J gene: TRBJ1-3; clone size: -; V gene: TRBV10-3; D gene: TRBD1; CDR3 DNA: TGTGCCATCGGGACAGGGGGCCCATCTGGAAACACCATATATTTT; CDR3 protein: CAIGTGGPSGNTIYF
J gene: TRBJ1-2; clone size: -; V gene: TRBV19; D gene: TRBD1; CDR3 DNA: TGTGCCAGTAGCCTATTGGGACAGAACTATGGCTACACCTTC; CDR3 protein: CASSLLGQNYGYTF
J gene: TRBJ1-2; clone size: -; V gene: TRBV5-1; D gene: -; CDR3 DNA: TGCGCCAGCGCAGGGATTGGCTATGGCTACACCTTC; CDR3 protein: CASAGIGYGYTF
J gene: TRBJ1-5; clone size: -; V gene: TRBV5-6; D gene: -; CDR3 DNA: TGTGCCAGCAGCTTGGGGCAAAATCAGCCCCAGCATTTT; CDR3 protein: CASSLGQNQPQHF
J gene: TRBJ2-1; clone size: -; V gene: TRBV4-2; D gene: -; CDR3 DNA: TGTGCCAGCAGCCAAGATTACGGGGGGCCCACCTACAATGAGCAGTTCTTC; CDR3 protein: CASSQDYGGPTYNEQFF
J gene: TRBJ2-7; clone size: -; V gene: TRBV30; D gene: -; CDR3 DNA: TGTGCCTGGAGGGGTTTGGGGGGAAAGCAGTACTTC; CDR3 protein: CAWRGLGGKQYF
J gene: TRBJ2-3; clone size: -; V gene: TRBV5-4; D gene: -; CDR3 DNA: TGTGCCAGCAGCTTGGCCGTTACGGGTTTCGATACGCAGTATTTT; CDR3 protein: CASSLAVTGFDTQYF
J gene: TRBJ2-5; clone size: -; V gene: TRBV7-9; D gene: TRBD2; CDR3 DNA: TGTTCCAGCAGCTTAGGGCAGCGGGGGGGCGAGGAGACCCAGTACTTC; CDR3 protein: CSSSLGQRGGEETQYF
J gene: TRBJ1-6; clone size: -; V gene: TRBV5-5; D gene: TRBD1; CDR3 DNA: TGTGCCAGCAGCCATACAGGGGCCTATAATTCACCCCTCCACTTT; CDR3 protein: CASSHTGAYNSPLHF
J gene: TRBJ1-1; clone size: -; V gene: TRBV15; D gene: -; CDR3 DNA: TGTGCCACCAGCGCCAGGACAGCGAACACTGAAGCTTTCTTT; CDR3 protein: CATSARTANTEAFF
J gene: TRBJ1-2; clone size: -; V gene: TRBV4-2; D gene: TRBD1; CDR3 DNA: TGTGCCAGCAGCCAAGGGACAGGGGTTAACTATGGCTACACCTTC; CDR3 protein: CASSQGTGVNYGYTF
J gene: TRBJ2-2; clone size: -; V gene: TRBV5-1; D gene: TRBD1; CDR3 DNA: TGCGCCAGCAGCTACAGGGGGGACACCGGGGAGCTGTTTTTT; CDR3 protein: CASSYRGDTGELFF
J gene: TRBJ2-1; clone size: -; V gene: TRBV7-3; D gene: -; CDR3 DNA: TGTGCCAGCAGCTTAATTGGCGGGGCACGGAATGAGCAGTTCTTC; CDR3 protein: CASSLIGGARNEQFF
J gene: TRBJ1-5; clone size: -; V gene: TRBV5-5; D gene: -; CDR3 DNA: TGTGCCAGCAGCTTGATCCCCGGGGATCAGCCCCAGCATTTT; CDR3 protein: CASSLIPGDQPQHF
J gene: TRBJ1-2; clone size: -; V gene: TRBV6-1; D gene: -; CDR3 DNA: TGTGCCAGCACCCGGGGGGAGGGGCTGGTTGACTACACCTTC; CDR3 protein: CASTRGEGLVDYTF
J gene: TRBJ2-6; clone size: -; V gene: TRBV11-3; D gene: TRBD1; CDR3 DNA: TGTGCCAGCAGCCTCGACAGGGTAAGCTCTGGGGCCAACGTCCTGACTTTC; CDR3 protein: CASSLDRVSSGANVLTF
J gene: TRBJ2-2; clone size: -; V gene: TRBV5-4; D gene: TRBD2; CDR3 DNA: TGTGCCAGCAGCTTTAGCGGGGGCCGCACCGGGGAGCTGTTTTTT; CDR3 protein: CASSFSGGRTGELFF
J gene: TRBJ1-6; clone size: -; V gene: TRBV25-1; D gene: -; CDR3 DNA: TGTGCCAGCAGTTCACACAATTCACCCCTCCACTTT; CDR3 protein: CASSSHNSPLHF
J gene: TRBJ2-7; clone size: few; V gene: TRBV4-1; D gene: TRBD1; CDR3 DNA: TGCGCCAGCAGCCAAGGAGGGACAGGGGGCTACGAGCAGTACTTC; CDR3 protein: CASSQGGTGGYEQYF
J gene: TRBJ1-5; clone size: -; V gene: TRBV19; D gene: TRBD1; CDR3 DNA: TGTGCCACCGGACAGGTCCATCAGCCCCAGCATTTT; CDR3 protein: CATGQVHQPQHF
J gene: TRBJ2-2; clone size: -; V gene: TRBV9; D gene: -; CDR3 DNA: TGTGCCAGCAGCCGTACAGGGACCGGGGAGCTGTTTTTT; CDR3 protein: CASSRTGTGELFF
J gene: TRBJ1-6; clone size: once; V gene: TRBV19; D gene: -; CDR3 DNA: TGTGCCAGTACCCTCGGGGGACGGGTAAATTCACCCCTCCACTTT; CDR3 protein: CASTLGGRVNSPLHF
J gene: TRBJ2-1; clone size: -; V gene: TRBV7-9; D gene: -; CDR3 DNA: TGTGCCAGCAGCTTACCCCCGATGGGGGGCAATGAGCAGTTCTTC; CDR3 protein: CASSLPPMGGNEQFF
J gene: TRBJ1-1; clone size: -; V gene: TRBV2; D gene: -; CDR3 DNA: TGTGCCAGCGGGCTTGGGGGGGCGAACACTGAAGCTTTCTTT; CDR3 protein: CASGLGGANTEAFF
J gene: TRBJ1-6; clone size: -; V gene: TRBV7-9; D gene: TRBD1; CDR3 DNA: TGTTCCAGCAGCCGACAGGGTTGGAATTCACCCCTCCACTTT; CDR3 protein: CSSSRQGWNSPLHF
J gene: TRBJ1-2; clone size: -; V gene: TRBV6-1; D gene: TRBD1; CDR3 DNA: TGTGCCAGCATTGTCGGGACAGGGTTTTATGGCTACACCTTC; CDR3 protein: CASIVGTGFYGYTF
J gene: TRBJ2-7; clone size: -; V gene: TRBV2; D gene: -; CDR3 DNA: TGTGCCAGCAGTGCCCGACAGAGCTCCTACGAGCAGTACTTC; CDR3 protein: CASSARQSSYEQYF
J gene: TRBJ2-7; clone size: -; V gene: TRBV7-8; D gene: TRBD1; CDR3 DNA: TGTGCCAGCAGCCCTAACCGGGACAGGGGGCTCTACGAGCAGTACTTC; CDR3 protein: CASSPNRDRGLYEQYF
J gene: TRBJ2-5; clone size: -; V gene: TRBV5-6; D gene: -; CDR3 DNA: TGTGCCAGCAGCCGGGACTGGACTGGTGCAGAGACCCAGTACTTC; CDR3 protein: CASSRDWTGAETQYF
J gene: TRBJ2-5; clone size: -; V gene: TRBV10-2; D gene: -; CDR3 DNA: TGCGCCAGCAGTGGTCTAGCCCAAGAGACCCAGTACTTC; CDR3 protein: CASSGLAQETQYF
J gene: TRBJ2-1; clone size: -; V gene: TRBV6-4; D gene: TRBD2; CDR3 DNA: TGTGCCAGCAGTGAAGGACGGGGGGGCCGGGTTGAGCAGTTCTTC; CDR3 protein: CASSEGRGGRVEQFF
J gene: TRBJ1-1; clone size: -; V gene: TRBV19; D gene: -; CDR3 DNA: TGTGCCAGTAGTCACCAGGGGTTGGTCGCTGAAGCTTTCTTT; CDR3 protein: CASSHQGLVAEAFF
J gene: TRBJ1-6; clone size: -; V gene: TRBV7-2; D gene: -; CDR3 DNA: TGTGCCAGCGGTCAGTGGAGGCCTGGGGATTCACCCCTCCACTTT; CDR3 protein: CASGQWRPGDSPLHF
J gene: TRBJ2-3; clone size: -; V gene: TRBV13; D gene: -; CDR3 DNA: TGTGCCAGCAGCTTAGTCGTTAGCGACGGAGAGGTAACAGATACGCAGTATTTT; CDR3 protein: CASSLVVSDGEVTDTQYF
J gene: TRBJ1-1; clone size: -; V gene: TRBV18; D gene: TRBD1; CDR3 DNA: TGTGCCAGCTCACCAAGGACAGGGCACACTGAAGCTTTCTTT; CDR3 protein: CASSPRTGHTEAFF